The next 13 T cell receptor beta chains were all read from a single sample in a study of regulatory T cells in long-lasting Graves disease (dated by TCRdb to the early 2020s). The method behind the library was multiplex PCR. The sequencer listed for this sample is Illumina HiSeq 4000. TCR beta libraries were built with iRepertoire HTBI primers and Arm-PCR amplification of CDR3 regions. TCRdb reprocessed the public reads (quality trimming at Q25 with fastp, clone calling with MiXCR) and kept in-frame beta chains. Rows are unified per CDR3 protein, each entry keeping the most common DNA and genes. In this sample the table shows about 620,000 distinct CDR3 sequences, 16% of which occur a single time. The ten biggest clones cover around 19% of the sample. Explained via the paper, the time point label denotes: newly diagnosed GD, antithyroid drugs for less than 3 months. For both TCR sequencing and RNA sequencing, RNA was extracted from PBMCs using TRIzol.

This sample was also put to use in a study of T cells in Graves' hyperthyroidism and ophthalmopathy.

The sample consisted of peripheral blood mononuclear cells (PBMCs), taken at new diagnosis, from a patient treated with antithyroid drugs. These receptors were obtained from a woman aged 25 to 39 with Graves disease. Donor details come from another sample of the same person, matched by shared clones.

This clonotype was detected many times. The chain recombines TRBV28 with TRBJ2-1; TRBD2 matches 13 bases. J lost 4 bases, V lost 6 bases, and 6 bases had no gene match. Germline V gives CDR1 MDHEN, CDR2 SYDVKM. CDR3 size: 16 residues. Written as DNA, the CDR3 is TGTGCCAGCAGGCAACTAGCGGGAGGGGATTACAATGAGCAGTTCTTC. Translation: CASRQLAGGDYNEQFF.

This chain uses TRBV3-1 with TRBJ1-4; D uncertain. Germline V gene sequence: CDR1 LGHDT, CDR2 YNNKEL (reference sequence). V was pared by 4 bases and J by 7 bases, with 7 bases between. This CDR3 is built from 12 residues. The CDR3 DNA sequence: TGTGCCAGCAGCCTCACCGGTGAAAAACTGTTTTTT. It yields the protein CASSLTGEKLFF.

This clonotype was counted many times. V is TRBV6-2 or TRBV6-3 and J is TRBJ2-1, with 14 positions matching TRBD2. From germline, CDR1 is MNHEY and CDR2 SVGEGT. The CDR3 totals 15 residues. V gave up 9 bases and J gave up 7 bases; unmatched junction bases: 8. In nucleotides, the CDR3 is TGTGCCAGTAGAACGGGACTAGCGGGAGTAAATGAGCAGTTCTTC. As protein: CASRTGLAGVNEQFF.

This clonotype came up many times. The chain uses TRBV12-3 or TRBV12-4 and TRBJ1-1; 7 positions match TRBD1. The CDR3 totals 15 residues. V was clipped by 11 bases and J by 0 bases; unmatched bases: 12. The CDR3 coding sequence is TGTGCCTCCCGCTGGACAGGCGTCATGAACACTGAAGCTTTCTTT. This sequence encodes CASRWTGVMNTEAFF.

The chain couples TRBV3-1 to TRBJ2-5; either TRBD1 or TRBD2 may supply D (6 bases each). Trimming shortened V by 8 bases and J by 3 bases, and 16 bases separated the two germline ends. The germline V gene has CDR1 LGHDT and CDR2 YNNKEL (reference sequence). The CDR3 is 14 residues long. The DNA for the CDR3 is TGTGCCAGCGCTGGGGGGCGGGGAAAAGAGACCCAGTACTTC. Translated, it gives CASAGGRGKETQYF.

Many counts were recorded for this clonotype. The CDR3 spells CASSWNTEAFF. Written as DNA, the CDR3 is TGTGCCAGCAGCTGGAACACTGAAGCTTTCTTT. The V and J genes are TRBV2 and TRBJ1-1; unclear D gene. V lost 6 bases, J lost 1 base, and 3 bases lay in between. The CDR3 runs 11 residues. Germline V gene lookup returns CDR1 SNHLY and CDR2 FYNNEI. The entire variable domain, with the rest obtained from reference TRBV2 and TRBJ1-1, is as follows: EPEVTQTPSHQVTQMGQEVILRCVPISNHLYFYWYRQILGQKVEFLVSFYNNEISEKSEIFDDQFSVERPDGSNFTLKIRSTKLEDSAMYFCASSWNTEAFFGQGTRLTVV.

This clonotype was observed a few times. This chain connects TRBV18 to TRBJ2-1; 15 bases map to TRBD2. The trim removed 3 bases at V and 5 bases at J, leaving 8 bases unmatched. This CDR3 is built from 18 residues. Germline CDR1 KGHSH, CDR2 LQKENI. The CDR3 coding sequence is TGTGCCAGCTCACCTTCGGGACTAGCGGGAGGAGGGGACAATGAGCAGTTCTTC. Its translation is CASSPSGLAGGGDNEQFF.

A note on this clonotype: Possible read error: a much larger clone is one base away. The rearrangement uses TRBV12-3 or TRBV12-4 and TRBJ1-2, with D hard to call. The ends were cut back, 4 bases at V and 3 bases at J, with 6 bases in the middle. The CDR3 is 12 amino acids. The CDR3 sequence: CASSSNYYGYTF. The CDR3 nucleotides read TGTGCCAGCAGTTCAAATTACTATGGCTACACCTTC.

This clonotype was picked up many times. This chain joins TRBV27 and TRBJ1-5; TRBD1 aligns across 9 bases. CDR1 is MNHEY and CDR2 is SMNVEV in the germline V gene (reference sequence). V was clipped by 5 bases and J by 2 bases; unmatched bases: 4. CDR3 size: 15 residues. The DNA of the CDR3 is TGTGCCAGCAGTGGACAGGGGCTTGGCAATCAGCCCCAGCATTTT. Translating it yields CASSGQGLGNQPQHF.

The DNA of the CDR3 is TGTGCCTGGAGGATGACAGGGAACTATGGCTACACCTTC. Its translation: CAWRMTGNYGYTF. V and J are TRBV30 and TRBJ1-2; TRBD1 agrees at 7 bases. The CDR3 is 13 amino acids. V was pared by 3 bases and J by 2 bases, with 3 bases of the junction left unmatched. From germline, CDR1 is GTSNPN and CDR2 SVGIG (reference sequence).

This clonotype was counted between two and nine times. The J gene is TRBJ2-1, the V gene TRBV30; 10 bases align to TRBD2. This CDR3 has 15 amino acids. The V gene's germline CDR1 is GTSNPN and CDR2 SVGIG (reference sequence). Unmatched junction bases numbered 6, after V lost 0 bases and J lost 7 bases. CDR3 region: CAWSVGLAGENEQFF. CDR3 coding DNA: TGTGCCTGGAGTGTTGGGCTAGCGGGAGAGAATGAGCAGTTCTTC.

In this sample, this clonotype turned up many times. V and J are TRBV6-2 or TRBV6-3 and TRBJ1-2; possible D gene TRBD1, 5 bases. This CDR3 is 15 amino acids long. Trimming cost V 2 bases and J 8 bases, with 18 bases left between them. CDR1 MNHEY and CDR2 SVGEGT come from the germline V gene. CDR3 in DNA: TGTGCCAGCAGTTACCTTCCTGGGGGACCGGGGGGCTACACCTTC. This encodes CASSYLPGGPGGYTF.

This clonotype was detected a few times. This chain joins TRBV27 and TRBJ2-3; possible D gene TRBD1, 6 bases. This CDR3 region has 15 residues. CDR1 and CDR2 (germline): MNHEY, SMNVEV (reference sequence). Trimming stripped 6 bases from V and 2 bases from J, with 15 bases between. Here the CDR3 reads CASSKTGPYTDTQYF. The CDR3 DNA follows: TGTGCCAGCAGCAAGACAGGTCCTTACACAGATACGCAGTATTTT.